This T cell receptor beta chain was sequenced during a study of blood T cell repertoires in COVID-19. Study as a whole: The study drew acute and convalescent COVID-19 samples from the United States, Italy and Spain. PBMCs, B-cell-depleted T cells, or T cells provided the cDNA or gDNA that made up the material.

Clones were sequenced by immunoSEQ multiplex PCR, and TCRdb holds only the in-frame ones, with some missing. Of about 330,000 clones in the sample, roughly 86% were seen once. Germline CDR1 KGHSH, CDR2 LQKENI. The length of the CDR3 is 12 residues. Between the trimmed V and J ends, which lost 5 bases and 5 bases, there was a span of 9 bases. Sequencing was carried out using peripheral blood. J is TRBJ2-5 and V is TRBV18; D is ambiguous. The receptor's source is a woman in her forties or fifties with acute or convalescent COVID-19. CDR3 sequence: CASSSYSETQYF. The CDR3 coding sequence is TGTGCCAGCTCATCCTATTCCGAGACCCAGTACTTC.